The 32 T cell receptor beta chains presented below share a single source sample, sequenced in a study of Ad26.COV2.S vaccination and SARS-CoV-2 variants (dated by TCRdb to 2020 to 2022). This specimen's treatment or condition label, interpreted: about 20 received Ad26.COV2.S at low or high dose, single or two shots; a few received placebo; per-sample allocation not given. Repertoires of vaccine and placebo recipients were sequenced from samples collected on day 63 after the first injection. The library was prepared using the immunoSEQ multiplex PCR assay. TCRdb provides this immuneACCESS table in a form limited to in-frame rearrangements. Some clones are lacking; in checked studies, under half of them reflect an unresolved V gene, and why the rest are absent is not known. This sample holds around 450,000 clones; approximately 90% were observed only once. Of the sample, 1.7% falls within the top ten clones.

The specimen was peripheral blood, collected in a trial of Ad26.COV2.S vaccine versus placebo. Receptor source: a person between 18 and 65 years old who received the Ad26.COV2.S COVID-19 vaccine or a placebo.

The chain combines TRBV7-9 with TRBJ2-5, with 9 bases aligning to TRBD2. The CDR3 totals 15 residues. Germline V gives CDR1 SEHNR, CDR2 FQNEAQ (reference sequence). The trim removed 6 bases at V and 5 bases at J, leaving 10 bases unmatched. The CDR3 bases are TGTGCCAGCAGTACTGGGACTAGCCCTAGGGAGACCCAGTACTTC. This sequence encodes CASSTGTSPRETQYF.

This chain links TRBV19 with TRBJ1-6, with unresolved D. Per the germline V gene, CDR1 is LNHDA and CDR2 is SQIVND (reference sequence). Trimming shortened V by 5 bases and J by 6 bases, and 11 bases separated the two germline ends. The CDR3 loop spans 14 amino acids. The CDR3 region has the DNA TGTGCCAGTAGTCGCCAAGTCTCTAATTCACCCCTCCACTTT. It translates to CASSRQVSNSPLHF. The whole variable domain, remainder taken from reference TRBV19 and TRBJ1-6, is DGGITQSPKYLFRKEGQNVTLSCEQNLNHDAMYWYRQDPGQGLRLIYYSQIVNDFQKGDIAEGYSVSREKKESFPLTVTSAQKNPTAFYLCASSRQVSNSPLHFGNGTRLTVT.

The chain is built from TRBV7-2 and TRBJ2-3, with TRBD2 matching over 11 bases. The CDR3 runs 18 residues. With V trimmed by 1 base and J by 2 bases, 8 bases remained unmatched. CDR1 SGHTA and CDR2 FQGNSA come from the germline V gene. CDR3 region: CASSLVRLAGGITDTQYF. Here the CDR3 DNA reads TGTGCCAGCAGCTTAGTGAGGCTAGCGGGGGGAATCACAGATACGCAGTATTTT. Complete variable domain (other parts from reference TRBV7-2 and TRBJ2-3): GAGVSQSPSNKVTEKGKDVELRCDPISGHTALYWYRQSLGQGLEFLIYFQGNSAPDKSGLPSDRFSAERTGGSVSTLTIQRTQQEDSAVYLCASSLVRLAGGITDTQYFGPGTRLTVL.

This clone has just a few counts. Other DNA sequences within the sample encode an identical CDR3. The rearrangement uses TRBV9 and TRBJ2-2; no clear D. Germline V gives CDR1 SGDLS, CDR2 YYNGEE. The CDR3 is 13 amino acids. The germline V and J ends were trimmed by 0 bases and 4 bases, with 4 bases remaining between them. DNA of the CDR3: TGTGCCAGCAGCGTAGAAGGCACCGGGGAGCTGTTTTTT. Encoded protein: CASSVEGTGELFF.

The chain has TRBV6-5 and TRBJ2-1; TRBD2 matches 7 bases. CDR1 and CDR2 from the germline V gene are MNHEY and SVGAGI. The CDR3 spans 15 residues. V was pared by 7 bases and J by 10 bases, with 16 bases of the junction left unmatched. The CDR3 DNA is TGTGCCAGCAAACTCGCCCGGGCGGGAGCCCGCGAGCAGTTCTTC. This gives the protein CASKLARAGAREQFF.

CDR3 nucleotide sequence: TGTGCCAGCAGCCTCCAACAGTACCCAGCTCACTATGGCTACACCTTC. The encoded protein is CASSLQQYPAHYGYTF. V is TRBV14 and J is TRBJ1-2; D uncertain. This CDR3 comprises 16 residues. V gave up 4 bases and J gave up 3 bases, with 18 bases separating them. CDR1 is SGHDN, CDR2 FVKESK, per germline.

The chain recombines TRBV24-1 with TRBJ1-1; 7 nucleotides match TRBD1. Per germline, CDR1 KGHDR and CDR2 SFDVKD. The CDR3 has 13 residues. Losses at the gene ends were 1 base for V and 13 bases for J; bases not matched to a gene: 8. The CDR3 sequence is CATSDLAGQSIFF. CDR3 nucleotide sequence: TGTGCCACCAGTGATTTAGCGGGACAGTCGATTTTCTTT.

The V call is TRBV2, the J call TRBJ1-1; D is unresolved. The CDR3 is 11 residues long. V dropped 4 bases and J dropped 6 bases, with 6 bases sitting between them. Germline V lookup: CDR1 SNHLY, CDR2 FYNNEI. The CDR3: CASSVGPEAFF. The CDR3 nucleotides are TGTGCCAGCAGTGTCGGTCCTGAAGCTTTCTTT.

This clone was observed once. The chain couples TRBV6-5 to TRBJ2-1; D call uncertain. The V gene's germline CDR1 is MNHEY and CDR2 SVGAGI. The ends were cut back, 1 base at V and 9 bases at J, with 10 bases in the middle. The CDR3 spans 13 residues. The CDR3 is CASSYYSTGEQFF. The CDR3 DNA sequence: TGTGCCAGCAGTTACTATAGCACGGGTGAGCAGTTCTTC.

The chain uses TRBV7-9 and TRBJ2-7, with 7 bases fitting TRBD2. Trimming at V came to 5 bases and at J to 3 bases, leaving 4 bases not matched to a gene. CDR1 and CDR2 from the germline V gene are SEHNR and FQNEAQ (reference sequence). The length of the CDR3 is 13 residues. Written as DNA, the CDR3 is TGTGCCAGCAGCCCGCGGACTAGCTACGAGCAGTACTTC. This translates into CASSPRTSYEQYF.

This clone is a singleton in its sample. The chain couples TRBV27 to TRBJ2-5, with a tentative D call TRBD2 (6 bases). Trimming cost V 0 bases and J 3 bases, with 14 bases left between them. The V gene's germline CDR1 is MNHEY and CDR2 SMNVEV (reference sequence). CDR3 size: 16 residues. CDR3 region: CASSLSLSSGEETQYF. CDR3 DNA sequence: TGTGCCAGCAGTTTATCCCTCTCTTCGGGAGAAGAGACCCAGTACTTC.

The chain carries TRBV28 and TRBJ1-4; 10 bases align to TRBD1. Germline lookup yields CDR1 MDHEN and CDR2 SYDVKM. The CDR3 extends over 15 amino acids. V gave up 0 bases and J gave up 7 bases; unmatched junction bases: 2. Here the CDR3 DNA reads TGTGCCAGCAGTTTATGGACAGGGGGCTCTGAAAAACTGTTTTTT. This encodes CASSLWTGGSEKLFF.

J is TRBJ2-7 and V is TRBV10-3; TRBD1 might be the D (5 bases). The germline V gene has CDR1 ENHRY and CDR2 SYGVKD. Trimming shortened V by 6 bases and J by 1 base, and 13 bases separated the two germline ends. CDR3 length equals 14 residues. CDR3 in amino acids: CAIRQTVSSYEQYF. In DNA, the CDR3 is TGTGCCATCAGGCAGACAGTTTCTTCCTACGAGCAGTACTTC.

The chain couples TRBV7-9 to TRBJ2-1; 11 bases map to TRBD2. This CDR3 has 15 amino acids. Germline loops: CDR1 SEHNR, CDR2 FQNEAQ (reference sequence). Trimming cost V 0 bases and J 9 bases; bases outside gene matches: 4. This chain's CDR3 is CASSLALAGESEQFF. DNA of the CDR3: TGTGCCAGCAGCTTAGCACTAGCGGGAGAATCTGAGCAGTTCTTC.

The chain uses TRBV7-6 and TRBJ2-1, with D perhaps matching TRBD2 (5 bases). Germline-derived CDR1 and CDR2 are SGHVS and FNYEAQ. There are 14 residues in the CDR3. V shed 1 base and J shed 9 bases, with 13 bases lying between them. CDR3 in amino acids: CASSLGHGNGEQFF. In DNA, the CDR3 is TGTGCCAGCAGCTTAGGGCACGGGAACGGTGAGCAGTTCTTC.

The V and J genes are TRBV30 and TRBJ1-2; D ambiguous. Germline loops: CDR1 GTSNPN, CDR2 SVGIG (reference sequence). V was shortened by 0 bases and J by 4 bases, with 12 bases between the two germline ends. The CDR3 runs to 14 residues. The CDR3 here is CAWSVGGSPYGYTF. CDR3 coding DNA: TGTGCCTGGAGTGTAGGAGGATCCCCCTATGGCTACACCTTC. The whole variable domain, filled in from reference TRBV30 and TRBJ1-2, reads SQTIHQWPATLVQPVGSPLSLECTVEGTSNPNLYWYRQAAGRGLQLLFYSVGIGQISSEVPQNLSASRPQDRQFILSSKKLLLSDSGFYLCAWSVGGSPYGYTFGSGTRLTVV.

This clone has a handful of counts. V is TRBV18 and J is TRBJ1-3; no definite D call. The germline V and J ends were trimmed by 2 bases and 1 base, with 12 bases remaining between them. The CDR3 totals 16 residues. Germline CDR1 and CDR2: KGHSH and LQKENI. The CDR3 nucleotides read TGTGCCAGCTCACCATCAGCGGGGTTTTCTGGAAACACCATATATTTT. It yields the protein CASSPSAGFSGNTIYF.

V gene TRBV15 combines with J gene TRBJ1-1, with 7 bases that match TRBD1. Trimming cost V 5 bases and J 1 base; bases outside gene matches: 4. CDR3 length equals 14 residues. Per germline, CDR1 LNHNV and CDR2 YYDKDF (reference sequence). The CDR3 protein is CATSGGGRNTEAFF. As DNA, the CDR3 is TGTGCCACCAGCGGAGGGGGCCGGAACACTGAAGCTTTCTTT.

J is TRBJ1-5 and V is TRBV9; 9 nucleotides line up with TRBD1. Trimming cost V 3 bases and J 7 bases; bases outside gene matches: 8. CDR3 length equals 15 residues. Germline values: CDR1 SGDLS, CDR2 YYNGEE. CDR3 bases: TGTGCCAGCAGCGCAAGTGGACAGGGGTTCCAGCCCCAGCATTTT. This codes for CASSASGQGFQPQHF. Combining the CDR3 with reference TRBV9 and TRBJ1-5 gives the whole variable domain DSGVTQTPKHLITATGQRVTLRCSPRSGDLSVYWYQQSLDQGLQFLIQYYNGEERAKGNILERFSAQQFPDLHSELNLSSLELGDSALYFCASSASGQGFQPQHFGDGTRLSIL.

The chain links TRBV18 to TRBJ2-3, with 9 positions matching TRBD2. Germline CDR1 KGHSH, CDR2 LQKENI. The junction had 7 bases not matched to a gene; V was cut back by 6 bases and J by 3 bases. This CDR3 spans 15 amino acids. The CDR3 nucleotides are TGTGCCAGCTCTCTCATAGCGGGGGTAACAGATACGCAGTATTTT. Amino acids: CASSLIAGVTDTQYF.

This sequence joins TRBV6-5 and TRBJ2-3; weak D call: TRBD1 (5 bases). This CDR3 contains 14 residues. Trimming left V 11 bases short and J 0 bases short, with 15 bases between. Germline V lookup: CDR1 MNHEY, CDR2 SVGAGI. CDR3 region: CASGLQGSTDTQYF. The DNA for the CDR3 is TGTGCCTCCGGGTTGCAGGGTAGCACAGATACGCAGTATTTT.

This sequence joins TRBV28 and TRBJ1-5; no clear D gene. The CDR3 has 14 amino acids. Looked up from germline, CDR1 is MDHEN and CDR2 is SYDVKM. V lost 10 bases and J lost 0, with 13 bases in between. The CDR3 loop is CATRGDYSNQPQHF. The CDR3 DNA reads TGTGCCACACGGGGTGATTATAGCAATCAGCCCCAGCATTTT.

The V and J genes are TRBV15 and TRBJ2-3, with 8 bases identical to TRBD2. Germline V gene data show CDR1 as LNHNV and CDR2 as YYDKDF (reference sequence). V lost 3 bases, J lost 1 base, and 12 bases stayed unmatched. The CDR3 spans 18 residues. CDR3 residues: CATSRTESPAGGTDTQYF. The CDR3 DNA follows: TGTGCCACCAGCAGGACCGAGTCCCCAGCGGGAGGCACAGATACGCAGTATTTT.

The chain carries TRBV10-3 and TRBJ2-5; possibly TRBD1 or TRBD2 for D (6 bases each). V was shortened by 7 bases and J by 2 bases, with 14 bases between the two germline ends. From germline, CDR1 is ENHRY and CDR2 SYGVKD. The CDR3 sequence is 14 residues long. The CDR3 bases are TGTGCCATCAATGAAGGGGGGTCACAAGAGACCCAGTACTTC. Residues: CAINEGGSQETQYF.

The genes are TRBV10-3 and TRBJ2-1, with 8 nucleotides matching TRBD2. The CDR3 loop spans 24 amino acids. Germline assignment: CDR1 ENHRY and CDR2 SYGVKD. Losses at the gene ends were 0 bases for V and 0 bases for J; bases not matched to a gene: 25. The CDR3 region has the DNA TGTGCCATCAGTGAGTCGATCTACGCGGGTACCGGGACTAGGGGCGGCGGCTCCTACAATGAGCAGTTCTTC. It codes for CAISESIYAGTGTRGGGSYNEQFF.

This clone was detected only once. This chain links TRBV4-3 with TRBJ2-2; TRBD1 matches at 7 bases. The junction had 5 bases not matched to a gene; V was cut back by 3 bases and J by 7 bases. Germline V gene sequence: CDR1 LGHNA, CDR2 YSLEER. The CDR3 is made up of 14 amino acids. CDR3: CASSQTGSLGELFF. The DNA for the CDR3 is TGCGCCAGCAGCCAGACAGGGTCCCTCGGGGAGCTGTTTTTT.

The chain combines TRBV6-5 with TRBJ1-3, with 8 bases aligning to TRBD1. The CDR3 sequence is 14 residues long. Germline V CDR1 and CDR2: MNHEY, SVGAGI. V trimming: 5 bases; J trimming: 4 bases; junction bases outside the gene matches: 4. CDR3 in amino acids: CASSPGQGGNTIYF. CDR3 DNA: TGTGCCAGCAGTCCCGGACAGGGAGGAAACACCATATATTTT.

This chain connects TRBV28 to TRBJ2-2; D is ambiguous. Trimming took 6 bases from V and 7 from J, leaving 15 bases between them. The CDR3 length is 14 residues. Germline CDR1 MDHEN, CDR2 SYDVKM. DNA for the CDR3: TGTGCCAGCAGCACCATTGTCGGCGGCGGGGAGCTGTTTTTT. It is translated as CASSTIVGGGELFF.

The V gene is TRBV7-9, the J gene TRBJ2-1, with a weak D call TRBD2 (7 bases). The CDR3 runs to 15 residues. Germline V gene data show CDR1 as SEHNR and CDR2 as FQNEAQ (reference sequence). The V gene lost 5 bases and the J gene lost 4 bases, with 15 bases spanning the gap. DNA for the CDR3: TGTGCCAGCAGCCACGGGCGGGGGCCGTACAATGAGCAGTTCTTC. This encodes CASSHGRGPYNEQFF.

The chain has TRBV5-5 and TRBJ2-1; no clear D. The length of the CDR3 is 16 residues. The germline gives CDR1 SGHKS, CDR2 YYEKEE (reference sequence). V lost 0 bases to trimming and J lost 5 bases, with 15 bases between them. CDR3 protein: CASSLESGSYNNEQFF. CDR3 nucleotides: TGTGCCAGCAGCTTGGAGTCCGGGTCCTACAACAATGAGCAGTTCTTC.

The gene calls are TRBV11-2 and TRBJ1-3; D perhaps matches TRBD1 (6 bases). Germline V CDR1 and CDR2: SGHAT, FQNNGV. Between the trimmed V and J ends, which lost 6 bases and 4 bases, there was a span of 16 bases. The CDR3 loop spans 15 amino acids. This chain's CDR3 is CASSSTGGSGNTIYF. In nucleotides, the CDR3 is TGTGCCAGCAGTAGCACGGGGGGCTCCGGAAACACCATATATTTT.

The chain is built from TRBV5-8 and TRBJ2-7, with TRBD1 matching over 9 bases. CDR1 is SGHTS and CDR2 is YDEGEE in the germline V gene. J gave up 1 base and V 5 bases, and 4 bases lay outside the gene matches. The CDR3 consists of 14 residues. The CDR3 bases are TGTGCCAGCAGGAAGACAGGGGGGTCCTACGAGCAGTACTTC. Its protein is CASRKTGGSYEQYF.